Listed below are T cell receptor beta chains from one sample, sequenced in a study of identical twins. In TCRdb, the 5' RACE reads were re-called with MiXCR into one record per CDR3 protein. The sample contains 400,000 to 550,000 distinct CDR3 sequences, approximately 24% of which appear only once. A further study also used this sample, focusing on T cells expressing NK-cell markers.

Sequenced sample: CD4+ T cells sorted from blood. The receptors come from a young woman in good health. CDR3s include the opening cysteine and the closing phenylalanine or tryptophan. The order of the fields is V gene, J gene, clone size, D gene, CDR3 DNA, CDR3 protein. A D gene is named only where the DNA matches it firmly. A row's size may be missing; if present it is once, few, many or a size class.

TRBV7-9	TRBJ1-4	few	.	TGTGCCAGCAGCTTAGGGACGGTTTTCAATGAAAAACTGTTTTTT	CASSLGTVFNEKLFF
TRBV5-1	TRBJ2-5	.	.	TGCGCCAGCAGCTTGCAGCCTGGGAGTAGTGAGACCCAGTACTTC	CASSLQPGSSETQYF
TRBV6-5	TRBJ1-4	few	.	TGTGCCAGCAGTTACCAGGAAAAACTGTTTTTT	CASSYQEKLFF
TRBV18	TRBJ2-5	few	.	TGTGCCAGCTCACCTGCCGCTTATGGAGAGACCCAGTACTTC	CASSPAAYGETQYF
TRBV3-1	TRBJ2-7	many	.	TGTGCCAGCAGCCGCTACTACGAGCAGTACTTC	CASSRYYEQYF
TRBV20-1	TRBJ1-5	.	.	TGCAGTGCCACCCCTAGCAATCAGCCCCAGCATTTT	CSATPSNQPQHF
TRBV10-3	TRBJ2-7	.	TRBD2	TGTGCCATCACCAGCGGGGGTTCCTACGAGCAGTACTTC	CAITSGGSYEQYF
TRBV20-1	TRBJ2-7	once	.	TGCAGTGCTAGATCGGGAAACGAGCAGTACTTC	CSARSGNEQYF
TRBV20-1	TRBJ2-3	few	.	TGCAGTGCTAGAGGGGGCGGGAGCACAGATACGCAGTATTTT	CSARGGGSTDTQYF
TRBV4-3	TRBJ2-3	.	.	TGCGCCAGCAGCCCTCAAAAGGACGGCGGCACAGATACGCAGTATTTT	CASSPQKDGGTDTQYF
TRBV14	TRBJ1-2	.	.	TGTGCCAGCAGCCAAACAGTTCGTCAGGGCTACACCTTC	CASSQTVRQGYTF
TRBV24-1	TRBJ1-1	.	TRBD1	TGTGCCACCAGTGAACCCGGGACAGGGAAAGCTTTCTTT	CATSEPGTGKAFF
TRBV12-3/TRBV12-4	TRBJ2-7	.	TRBD2	TGTGCCAGCAGTTTCAGCGGGAGGACCAGCTACGAGCAGTACTTC	CASSFSGRTSYEQYF
TRBV5-6	TRBJ2-5	.	.	TGTGCCAGCAGCTTGGGGACAGGGAGGGAAGAGACCCAGTACTTC	CASSLGTGREETQYF
TRBV12-3/TRBV12-4	TRBJ1-1	many	.	TGTGCCAGCACCACTAGGGTCCGGAACACTGAAGCTTTCTTT	CASTTRVRNTEAFF
TRBV12-3/TRBV12-4	TRBJ1-6	.	.	TGTGCCAGCAGTCCTACCGGGACCTATAATTCACCCCTCCACTTT	CASSPTGTYNSPLHF
TRBV6-2/TRBV6-3	TRBJ1-2	few	.	TGTGCCAGCAACGACCCCTATGGCTACACCTTC	CASNDPYGYTF
TRBV5-1	TRBJ2-7	.	TRBD1	TGCGCCAGCAGCTCGGCGTGGGACAGGACCTACGAGCAGTACTTC	CASSSAWDRTYEQYF
TRBV5-1	TRBJ1-1	.	TRBD1	TGCGCCAGCAGACACCGGGACAGCACTGAAGCTTTCTTT	CASRHRDSTEAFF
TRBV9	TRBJ1-5	.	.	TGTGCCAGCAGCGGCGGACAGTACAATCAGCCCCAGCATTTT	CASSGGQYNQPQHF
TRBV6-2/TRBV6-3	TRBJ2-7	few	TRBD1	TGTGCCAGCAGTTTCGGGACAGTTCCCTACGAGCAGTACTTC	CASSFGTVPYEQYF
TRBV5-6	TRBJ1-2	.	TRBD1	TGTGCCAGCAGCTTGGGGAACCGGGACAGCCATGGCTACACCTTC	CASSLGNRDSHGYTF
TRBV7-2	TRBJ2-7	.	.	TGTGCCAGCAGCTTTCGGGCCTACGAGCAGTACTTC	CASSFRAYEQYF
TRBV12-3/TRBV12-4	TRBJ2-1	.	.	TGTGCCAGCAGCCCCGGGATATCCTACAATGAGCAGTTCTTC	CASSPGISYNEQFF
TRBV20-1	TRBJ2-1	.	TRBD2	TGCAGTGCTAGAGATAGGACTAGCGGGAGAAGGGACTCCTACAATGAGCAGTTCTTC	CSARDRTSGRRDSYNEQFF
TRBV20-1	TRBJ2-2	few	TRBD1	TGCAGTGCTAGTCGGGACAGTGTTACCGGGGAGCTGTTTTTT	CSASRDSVTGELFF
TRBV20-1	TRBJ2-5	.	.	TGCAGTGCCTTCAGGGCGGAGACCCAGTACTTC	CSAFRAETQYF
TRBV2	TRBJ2-7	.	.	TGTGCCAGCAGTGTGAGACTAGCCTACGAGCAGTACTTC	CASSVRLAYEQYF
TRBV24-1	TRBJ2-1	few	.	TGTGCCACCAGTGAAAGTGGGTACGGTGAGCAGTTCTTC	CATSESGYGEQFF
TRBV5-1	TRBJ2-7	many	.	TGCGCCAGCAGCTTGGCCCCAGGGGAGGAATACGAGCAGTACTTC	CASSLAPGEEYEQYF
TRBV12-3/TRBV12-4	TRBJ1-3	few	.	TGTGCCAGCGCCTTGAGGCTCTTGGACACCATATATTTT	CASALRLLDTIYF
TRBV3-1	TRBJ2-7	.	TRBD1	TGTGCCAGCAGCCACAGGGGGCTAAATCCGCACGAGCAGTACTTC	CASSHRGLNPHEQYF
TRBV10-3	TRBJ2-6	.	TRBD1	TGTGCCATCAGTGAGCCCCCGGGACAGGGCTTTGGGGCCAACGTCCTGACTTTC	CAISEPPGQGFGANVLTF
TRBV24-1	TRBJ2-1	.	TRBD2	TGTGCCACCAGTACTGGGACTAGAGGCAATGAGCAGTTCTTC	CATSTGTRGNEQFF
TRBV20-1	TRBJ2-1	few	.	TGCAGTGCTAGGAGGTCAGGGCCCAATGAGCAGTTCTTC	CSARRSGPNEQFF
TRBV7-3	TRBJ2-1	.	TRBD2	TGTGCCAGCAGCTTAGATAGCGGGGGGGCCCGTAATGAGCAGTTCTTC	CASSLDSGGARNEQFF
TRBV12-3/TRBV12-4	TRBJ2-6	.	.	TGTGCCAGCAGTTTCGGAGCAGGCCACTCTGGGGCCAACGTCCTGACTTTC	CASSFGAGHSGANVLTF
TRBV7-2	TRBJ2-3	few	TRBD1	TGTGCCAGCAGCCAGGACAGGATCACAGATACGCAGTATTTT	CASSQDRITDTQYF
TRBV7-2	TRBJ2-1	.	.	TGTGCCAGCAGCTCTAACCCCGGGGTCGATGAGCAGTTCTTC	CASSSNPGVDEQFF
TRBV15	TRBJ2-5	few	.	TGTGCCACCAGCAGAGACAGGGGTCTGGAGACCCAGTACTTC	CATSRDRGLETQYF
TRBV20-1	TRBJ2-7	few	TRBD2	TGCAGTGCTCTGCCGTTCACAGCGGGGGGGTCCTACGAGCAGTACTTC	CSALPFTAGGSYEQYF
TRBV20-1	TRBJ2-7	few	.	TGCAGTGCTAGTGCCCCCACCCTCGGGGTCGAGCAGTACTTC	CSASAPTLGVEQYF
TRBV20-1	TRBJ2-3	.	.	TGCAGTGCTGCACAGCAAGATACGCAGTATTTT	CSAAQQDTQYF
TRBV14	TRBJ2-3	.	.	TGTGCCAGCAGCCAGGGCCCGGGCCCCCCCCATACGCAGTATTTT	CASSQGPGPPHTQYF
TRBV29-1	TRBJ1-4	.	.	TGCAGCGTACAAGGGGGGGCTGAAAAACTGTTTTTT	CSVQGGAEKLFF
TRBV7-2	TRBJ2-1	few	.	TGTGCCAGCAGCTTCTTCGGCGGACCCGACAATGAGCAGTTCTTC	CASSFFGGPDNEQFF
TRBV20-1	TRBJ1-5	few	.	TGCAGTGCTAGGAAGAGCAATCAGCCCCAGCATTTT	CSARKSNQPQHF
TRBV12-3/TRBV12-4	TRBJ1-2	.	.	TGTGCCAGCACTAACCTTCCGGGACACCTCTATGGCTACACCTTC	CASTNLPGHLYGYTF
TRBV20-1	TRBJ2-1	.	.	TGCAGTGCCGAAAGGAGCGGGCTCTCCTACAATGAGCAGTTCTTC	CSAERSGLSYNEQFF
TRBV5-1	TRBJ2-1	.	TRBD1	TGCGCCAGCAGCCCGGGACAGGGGGCGGGTGAGCAGTTCTTC	CASSPGQGAGEQFF